This T cell receptor beta chain came from a study of human thymus T cells. Profiling relied on immunoSEQ multiplex PCR, and the TCRdb table lists in-frame clones only, not all of them. Of tens of thousands of clones listed, 94% are singletons. After removal of 4 bases from V and 8 bases from J, the junction contained 8 bases not matched to a gene. The CDR3 is 15 residues long. Germline CDR1 is SGDLS and CDR2 is YYNGEE. This clonotype originated in a boy under three years old with a congenital heart defect but otherwise immunologically healthy. Sequenced material: blood. This chain uses TRBV9 with TRBJ2-1, with 11 bases that match TRBD2. This chain's CDR3 is CASSLIAGGLDEQFF. Here the CDR3 DNA reads TGTGCCAGCAGCCTCATAGCGGGGGGGCTGGATGAGCAGTTCTTC.